These 10 T cell receptor beta chains originate from one sample sequenced in a study of Ad26.COV2.S vaccination and SARS-CoV-2 variants. Clones were read by immunoSEQ multiplex PCR, and TCRdb kept only the in-frame ones, dropping some. The sample has 350,000 to 500,000 clones, 75% to 95% seen once. The treatment denotes: 19 received Ad26.COV2.S at low or high dose, single or two shots; roughly five received placebo; per-sample allocation not given. The investigators took samples on day 63 after the first vaccine or placebo injection. The specimen was peripheral blood, collected in a trial of Ad26.COV2.S vaccine versus placebo. The receptors derive from a person between 18 and 65 years old who received the Ad26.COV2.S COVID-19 vaccine or a placebo.

The chain uses TRBV27 and TRBJ2-7; 8 bases are a match to TRBD2. The CDR3 runs to 12 residues. Germline CDR1 is MNHEY and CDR2 is SMNVEV (reference sequence). Trimming took 6 bases from V and 6 from J; bases not matched to a gene: 4. The CDR3 DNA follows: TGTGCCAGCAGGAGGGGGACTAGCGAGCAGTACTTC. It yields the protein CASRRGTSEQYF.

This clone was recorded only once. This rearrangement joins TRBV7-2 to TRBJ2-2, with D perhaps matching TRBD1 (5 bases). CDR3 size: 15 residues. Germline CDR1 and CDR2: SGHTA and FQGNSA. Trimming stripped 1 base from V and 0 bases from J, with 6 bases between. The CDR3 protein is CASSLDRTNTGELFF. As DNA, the CDR3 is TGTGCCAGCAGCTTAGACAGGACGAACACCGGGGAGCTGTTTTTT.

The chain carries TRBV15 and TRBJ1-6, with D perhaps matching TRBD1 (5 bases). V gave up 0 bases and J gave up 9 bases, with 15 bases separating them. Germline V lookup: CDR1 LNHNV, CDR2 YYDKDF (reference sequence). This CDR3 region has 16 residues. CDR3 sequence: CATSRDGAGGGSPLHF. In DNA, the CDR3 is TGTGCCACCAGCAGAGATGGAGCTGGCGGGGGTTCACCCCTCCACTTT.

The rearrangement links TRBV4-1 to TRBJ2-1; D is possibly TRBD2 (5 bases). The V end lost 2 bases, the J end lost 7 bases, and 12 bases lay between the germline ends. Per germline, CDR1 MGHRA and CDR2 YSYEKL. This CDR3 has 14 amino acids. CDR3 sequence reads: CASSQRGSGNEQFF. The CDR3, as DNA: TGCGCCAGCAGCCAACGAGGGTCGGGGAATGAGCAGTTCTTC.

With respect to this clone: One end of the junction varies from germline; a read error may be responsible. The rearrangement uses TRBV7-7 and TRBJ2-3, with TRBD1 matching 9 bases. This CDR3 has 13 amino acids. Germline V gene sequence: CDR1 SSHAT, CDR2 FNYEAQ (reference sequence). The CDR3 here is CASSKGQGDTQYF. As DNA, the CDR3 is TGTGCTAGCAGCAAAGGACAGGGGGATACGCAGTATTTT.

CDR3 sequence reads: CASTSGTSGTDTQYF. Written as DNA, the CDR3 is TGCGCCAGCACCTCAGGGACTAGCGGGACAGATACGCAGTATTTT. The V and J genes are TRBV5-1 and TRBJ2-3, with 12 bases identical to TRBD2. Germline lookup yields CDR1 SGHRS and CDR2 YFSETQ. J was trimmed by 3 bases and V by 6 bases; bases with no gene match: 5. The CDR3 covers 15 residues.

This clone appeared once. This chain links TRBV12-3 or TRBV12-4 with TRBJ1-2; 9 bases map to TRBD1. V was pared by 7 bases and J by 8 bases, with 8 bases of the junction left unmatched. The CDR3 extends over 13 amino acids. CDR3 bases: TGTGCCAGCACCCGGGACAGGGTCGGCGGCTACACCTTC. Translated: CASTRDRVGGYTF.

The J gene is TRBJ1-2, the V gene TRBV30; D perhaps matches TRBD1 (5 bases). Germline V gene data show CDR1 as GTSNPN and CDR2 as SVGIG (reference sequence). The CDR3 loop spans 13 amino acids. Between the trimmed V and J ends, which lost 5 bases and 7 bases, there was a span of 17 bases. CDR3 residues: CAWANLGVGGYTF. The CDR3, as DNA: TGTGCCTGGGCAAATTTAGGGGTTGGTGGCTACACCTTC.

The chain carries TRBV7-8 and TRBJ1-4; TRBD1 matches 8 bases. The junction had 12 bases not matched to a gene; V was cut back by 4 bases and J by 8 bases. Germline CDR1 SGHVS, CDR2 FQNEAQ. CDR3 length: 16 residues. CDR3 sequence: CASSSDNAGGGEKLFF. The CDR3 nucleotides read TGTGCCAGCAGCTCGGACAATGCAGGGGGCGGCGAAAAACTGTTTTTT.

The rearrangement joins TRBV4-1 to TRBJ2-7; possible D gene TRBD1, 6 bases. With 0 bases removed from V and 2 bases from J, the gap between germline ends came to 14 bases. The CDR3 consists of 16 residues. Germline CDR1 and CDR2: MGHRA and YSYEKL. CDR3 DNA: TGCGCCAGCAGCCAAGATACAGGGACACCGACCTACGAGCAGTACTTC. It specifies CASSQDTGTPTYEQYF.